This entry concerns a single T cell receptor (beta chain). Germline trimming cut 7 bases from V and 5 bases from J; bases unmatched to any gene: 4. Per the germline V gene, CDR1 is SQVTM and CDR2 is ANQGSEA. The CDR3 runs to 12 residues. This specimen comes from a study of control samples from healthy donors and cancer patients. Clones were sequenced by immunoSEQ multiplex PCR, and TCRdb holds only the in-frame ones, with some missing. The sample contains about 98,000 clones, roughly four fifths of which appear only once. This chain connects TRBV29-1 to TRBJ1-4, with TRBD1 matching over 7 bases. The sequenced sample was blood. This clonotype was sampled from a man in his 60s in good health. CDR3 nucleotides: TGCAGCGGGGCACAGGGGAATGAAAAACTGTTTTTT. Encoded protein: CSGAQGNEKLFF.